The source of this T cell receptor beta chain is a study of blood T cell repertoires in COVID-19 (dated by TCRdb to the early 2020s). Study-level background: The collaborator samples originated in the United States, Italy and Spain and spanned the acute and convalescent phases of COVID-19. The prospective study material was composed of cDNA or gDNA derived from T cells, B-cell-depleted T cells, or PBMCs. Subjects who had been exposed to COVID-19, were actively infected with it, or had recovered from it provided the deeply sampled blood TCRbeta repertoires that made up the dataset. The repertoires were released in a freely available public database meant as a resource for research on the immune response to SARS-CoV-2. The samples were drawn from two sources: the first 160 participants of the ongoing ImmuneRACE study, and 1,254 subjects contributed by 6 global collaborators. The sample metadata nearly always contained a de-identified subject ID, COVID-19 status, age in years and sex. Where available, HLA class I and class II types were obtained from metadata supplied by the sample provider rather than from assay-based typing.

In regard to this clone: Its antigen is not yet known. Base qualities were left out, and no much larger clone turns up one base away.

TCRbeta CDR3 regions were amplified from genomic DNA using the immunoSEQ Assay, a bias-controlled multiplex PCR. The source study handled its data this way. The number of nucleated cells in each sample was estimated from the amplification of reference gene primers within the assay. To quantify the absolute abundance of each unique TCRbeta CDR3 rearrangement, sequence reads were collapsed and filtered. For each sample, productive Simpson clonality was calculated as the square root of Simpson's diversity index over productive rearrangements. The table was pulled from immuneACCESS by TCRdb, which kept in-frame rearrangements only. Such tables lose some clones; where checked, under half of the loss comes from unresolved V genes, and the rest has no known cause. V, J and clone size reflect that table, while D and trimming were determined from the DNA. The sample table lists 150,000 to 200,000 clones, about four fifths of them with a count of one. Around 2.7% of the sample is in the top ten clones.

In Seattle, one collaborating source enrolled patients while the infection was active and tracked those patients longitudinally over the course of disease. Collaborating institutions collected whole blood in K2EDTA tubes following their own protocols. Collaborator samples were shipped for TCRbeta analysis as frozen whole blood, isolated PBMCs, or DNA extracted from either sample type. CDR1 and CDR2 are read off the germline V gene (reference sequence) as LNHDA and SQIVND. CDR3 length: 18 amino acids, cysteine to phenylalanine. Just the 54-base CDR3 DNA is kept, in frame starting at base 1. Relative to germline, V is 1 base shorter and J is 1 base shorter, with 14 bases between their ends. The paper as a whole reports these results and caveats: The amount of clinical and demographic metadata varied by source and participant and was provided uncurated.

The chain is assembled from TRBV19 and TRBJ2-6; TRBD2 is a weak D gene call, 6 bases matching. Material for sequencing was peripheral blood. This receptor was taken from an elderly woman with COVID-19, enrolled during active disease. The CDR3 protein is CASSIGGRGRSGANVLTF. The nucleotide sequence reads TGTGCCAGTAGTATAGGTGGACGTGGGAGGTCTGGGGCCAACGTCCTGACTTTC.